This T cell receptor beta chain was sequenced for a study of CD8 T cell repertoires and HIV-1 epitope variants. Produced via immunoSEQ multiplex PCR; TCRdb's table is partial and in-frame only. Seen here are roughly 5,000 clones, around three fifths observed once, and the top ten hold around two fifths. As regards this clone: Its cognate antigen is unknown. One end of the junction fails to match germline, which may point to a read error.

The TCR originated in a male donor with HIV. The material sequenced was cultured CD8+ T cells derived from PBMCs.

CDR3 sequence reads: CASSPLGPRPGELFF. The CDR3 coding sequence is TGTGCTAGCAGCCCCTTGGGACCCCGCCCCGGGGAGCTGTTTTTT. The chain has TRBV7-7 and TRBJ2-2; D is perhaps TRBD1 or TRBD2 (5 bases each). This CDR3 is 15 amino acids long. The germline V gene has CDR1 SSHAT and CDR2 FNYEAQ (reference sequence).